This T cell receptor (beta chain) appears in the sequencing data of a study of blood T cell repertoires in COVID-19. For the study at large: Some COVID-19 samples were acute and others convalescent; all came from the United States, Italy and Spain. Nucleic acid was either cDNA or gDNA, and it came from T cells, B-cell-depleted T cells, or PBMCs.

The germline V and J ends were trimmed by 0 bases and 2 bases, with 5 bases remaining between them. The CDR3 sequence is 13 residues long. CDR1 and CDR2 (germline): KGHSH, LQKENI. In the source study's methods: Using reference gene primer amplification, nucleated cell counts were estimated. Clones were read by immunoSEQ multiplex PCR, and TCRdb kept only the in-frame ones, dropping some. V and J calls plus clone size are reproduced from that table; the DNA served to infer D and trimming. The sample contains about 80,000 clones, 78% of which appear only once. Points on this clone: This specimen includes other DNA sequences encoding the same CDR3.

The chain combines TRBV18 with TRBJ2-7; unclear D gene. This clonotype was obtained from a human donor in a cohort sampled during active COVID-19. Sequenced sample: peripheral blood. DNA of the CDR3: TGTGCCAGCTCACCACCACAGACCTACGAGCAGTACTTC. Translation: CASSPPQTYEQYF.